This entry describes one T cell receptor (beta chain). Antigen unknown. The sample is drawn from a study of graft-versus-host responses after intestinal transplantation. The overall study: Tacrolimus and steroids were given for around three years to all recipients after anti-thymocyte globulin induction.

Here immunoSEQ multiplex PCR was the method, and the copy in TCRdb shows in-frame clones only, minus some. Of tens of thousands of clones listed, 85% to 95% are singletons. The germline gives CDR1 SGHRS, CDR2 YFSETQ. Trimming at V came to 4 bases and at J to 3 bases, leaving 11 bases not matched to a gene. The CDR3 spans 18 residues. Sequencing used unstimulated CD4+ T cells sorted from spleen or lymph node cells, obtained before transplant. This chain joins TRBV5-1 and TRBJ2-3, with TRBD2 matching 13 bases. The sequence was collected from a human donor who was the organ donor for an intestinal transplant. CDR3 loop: CASSAGTSGTAGTDTQYF. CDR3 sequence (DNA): TGCGCCAGCAGCGCGGGGACTAGCGGGACCGCAGGGACAGATACGCAGTATTTT. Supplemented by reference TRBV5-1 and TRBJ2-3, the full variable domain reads KAGVTQTPRYLIKTRGQQVTLSCSPISGHRSVSWYQQTPGQGLQFLFEYFSETQRNKGNFPGRFSGRQFSNSRSEMNVSTLELGDSALYLCASSAGTSGTAGTDTQYFGPGTRLTVL.